Sequencing of this T cell receptor beta chain was carried out in a study of blood T cell repertoires in COVID-19. Across the study: Acute and convalescent COVID-19 samples came from the United States, Italy and Spain.

This CDR3 is built from 13 residues. Unmatched junction bases numbered 3, after V lost 5 bases and J lost 0 bases. Looked up from germline, CDR1 is GTSNPN and CDR2 is SVGIG (reference sequence). This clone was recorded only once. Produced via immunoSEQ multiplex PCR; TCRdb's table is partial and in-frame only. Among 150,000 to 200,000 clones, 70% to 90% were seen once, and the ten largest hold 7%. The source is a woman over 75 in a cohort sampled during active or convalescent COVID-19. The rearrangement links TRBV30 to TRBJ1-1; TRBD1 aligns across 7 bases. Sequenced: peripheral blood. The CDR3 nucleotides read TGTGCCTGGGGTGGACAGGTGAACACTGAAGCTTTCTTT. It specifies CAWGGQVNTEAFF.